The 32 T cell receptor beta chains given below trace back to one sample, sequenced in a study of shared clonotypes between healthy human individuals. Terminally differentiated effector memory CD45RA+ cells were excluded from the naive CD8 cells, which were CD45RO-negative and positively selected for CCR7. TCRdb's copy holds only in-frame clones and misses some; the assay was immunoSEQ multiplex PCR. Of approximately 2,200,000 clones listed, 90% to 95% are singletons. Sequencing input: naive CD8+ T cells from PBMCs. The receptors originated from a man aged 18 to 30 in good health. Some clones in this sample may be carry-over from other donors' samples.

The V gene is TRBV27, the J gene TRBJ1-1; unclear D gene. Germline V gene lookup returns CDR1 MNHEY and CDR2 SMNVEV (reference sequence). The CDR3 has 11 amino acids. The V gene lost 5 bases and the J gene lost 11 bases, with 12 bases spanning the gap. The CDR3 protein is CASSGSKGAFF. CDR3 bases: TGTGCCAGCAGTGGATCGAAAGGGGCTTTCTTT.

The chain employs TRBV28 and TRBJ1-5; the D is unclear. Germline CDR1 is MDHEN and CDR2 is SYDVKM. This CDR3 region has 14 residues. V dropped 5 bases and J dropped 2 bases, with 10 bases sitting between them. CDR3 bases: TGTGCCAGCAGTATGGTAAGAGGCAATCAGCCCCAGCATTTT. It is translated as CASSMVRGNQPQHF.

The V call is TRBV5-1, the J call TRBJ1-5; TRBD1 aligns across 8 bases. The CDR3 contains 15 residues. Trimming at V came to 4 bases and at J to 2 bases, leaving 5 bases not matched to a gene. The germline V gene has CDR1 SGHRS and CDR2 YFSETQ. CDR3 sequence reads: CASSQPGQGNQPQHF. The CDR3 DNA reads TGCGCCAGCAGCCAACCGGGACAGGGCAATCAGCCCCAGCATTTT.

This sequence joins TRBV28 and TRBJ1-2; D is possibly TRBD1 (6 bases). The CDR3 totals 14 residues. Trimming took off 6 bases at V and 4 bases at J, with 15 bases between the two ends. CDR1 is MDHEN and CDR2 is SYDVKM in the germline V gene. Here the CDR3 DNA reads TGTGCCAGCAGCTCTAGGGGGGTGGGCTATGGCTACACCTTC. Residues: CASSSRGVGYGYTF.

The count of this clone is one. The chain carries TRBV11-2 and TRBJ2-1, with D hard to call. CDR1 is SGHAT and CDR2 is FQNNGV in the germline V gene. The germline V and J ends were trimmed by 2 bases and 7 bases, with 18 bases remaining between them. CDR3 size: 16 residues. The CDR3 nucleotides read TGTGCCAGCAGCTTATCCCCGAACCCCCTCTGGAATGAGCAGTTCTTC. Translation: CASSLSPNPLWNEQFF.

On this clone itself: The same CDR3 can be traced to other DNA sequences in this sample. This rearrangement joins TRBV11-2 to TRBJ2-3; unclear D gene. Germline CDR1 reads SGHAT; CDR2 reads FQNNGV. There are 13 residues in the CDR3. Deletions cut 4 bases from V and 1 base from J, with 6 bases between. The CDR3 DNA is TGTGCCAGCAGCTCCCTTGGCACAGATACGCAGTATTTT. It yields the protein CASSSLGTDTQYF.

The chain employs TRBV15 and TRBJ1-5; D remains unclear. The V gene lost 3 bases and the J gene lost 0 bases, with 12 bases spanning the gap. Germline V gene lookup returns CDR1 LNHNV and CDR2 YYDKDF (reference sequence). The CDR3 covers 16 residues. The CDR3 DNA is TGTGCCACCAGCAGTGCTTATGTCGGTAGCAATCAGCCCCAGCATTTT. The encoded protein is CATSSAYVGSNQPQHF.

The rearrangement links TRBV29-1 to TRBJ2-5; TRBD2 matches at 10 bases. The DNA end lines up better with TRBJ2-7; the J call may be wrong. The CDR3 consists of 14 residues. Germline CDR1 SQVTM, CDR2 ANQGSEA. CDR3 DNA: TGCAGCGCAACAATTCTAGCGGGAGCCTACGAGCAGTACTTC. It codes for CSATILAGAYEQYF.

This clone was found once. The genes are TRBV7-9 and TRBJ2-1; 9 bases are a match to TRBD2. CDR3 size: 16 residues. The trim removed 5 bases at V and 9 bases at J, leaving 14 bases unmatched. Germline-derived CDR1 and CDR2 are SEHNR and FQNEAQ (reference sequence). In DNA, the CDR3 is TGTGCCAGCAGCCCCGAGCTTGGACTAGCGTTCAGTGAGCAGTTCTTC. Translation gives CASSPELGLAFSEQFF.

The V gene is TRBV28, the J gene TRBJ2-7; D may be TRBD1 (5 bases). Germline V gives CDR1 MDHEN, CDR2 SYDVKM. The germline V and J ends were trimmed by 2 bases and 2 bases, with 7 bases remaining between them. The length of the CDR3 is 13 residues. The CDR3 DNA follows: TGTGCCAGCAGTTTAGACAGACCCTACGAGCAGTACTTC. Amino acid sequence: CASSLDRPYEQYF. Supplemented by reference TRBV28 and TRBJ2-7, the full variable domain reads DVKVTQSSRYLVKRTGEKVFLECVQDMDHENMFWYRQDPGLGLRLIYFSYDVKMKEKGDIPEGYSVSREKKERFSLILESASTNQTSMYLCASSLDRPYEQYFGPGTRLTVT.

CDR3 coding DNA: TGTGCCAGTAGTAGTGGCGGGTCAAGTTACAATGAGCAGTTCTTC. Its translation: CASSSGGSSYNEQFF. V is TRBV19 and J is TRBJ2-1; D is perhaps TRBD2 (5 bases). V shed 4 bases and J shed 4 bases, with 14 bases lying between them. The CDR3 length is 15 residues. CDR1 is LNHDA and CDR2 is SQIVND in the germline V gene (reference sequence). Variable domain in full (rest from reference TRBV19 and TRBJ2-1): DGGITQSPKYLFRKEGQNVTLSCEQNLNHDAMYWYRQDPGQGLRLIYYSQIVNDFQKGDIAEGYSVSREKKESFPLTVTSAQKNPTAFYLCASSSGGSSYNEQFFGPGTRLTVL.

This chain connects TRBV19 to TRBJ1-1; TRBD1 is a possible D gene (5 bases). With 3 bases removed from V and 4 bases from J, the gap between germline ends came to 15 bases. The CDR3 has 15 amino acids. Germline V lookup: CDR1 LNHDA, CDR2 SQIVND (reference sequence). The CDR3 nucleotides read TGTGCCAGTAGTATTTGGGGACCATCCCCCACTGAAGCTTTCTTT. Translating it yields CASSIWGPSPTEAFF.

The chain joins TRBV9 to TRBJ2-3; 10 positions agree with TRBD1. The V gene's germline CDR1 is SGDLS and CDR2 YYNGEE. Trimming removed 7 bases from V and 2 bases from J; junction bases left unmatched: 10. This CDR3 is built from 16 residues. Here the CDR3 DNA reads TGTGCCAGCGCCGATGGGGGGACAGGGGCCACAGATACGCAGTATTTT. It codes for CASADGGTGATDTQYF. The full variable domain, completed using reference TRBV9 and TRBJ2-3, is DSGVTQTPKHLITATGQRVTLRCSPRSGDLSVYWYQQSLDQGLQFLIQYYNGEERAKGNILERFSAQQFPDLHSELNLSSLELGDSALYFCASADGGTGATDTQYFGPGTRLTVL.

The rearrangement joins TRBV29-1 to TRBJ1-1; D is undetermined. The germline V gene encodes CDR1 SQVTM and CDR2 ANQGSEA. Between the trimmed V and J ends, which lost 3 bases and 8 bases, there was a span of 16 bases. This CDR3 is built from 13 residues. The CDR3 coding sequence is TGCAGCGTTGAGCCCGATTGGGGTCGAGAAGCTTTCTTT. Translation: CSVEPDWGREAFF.

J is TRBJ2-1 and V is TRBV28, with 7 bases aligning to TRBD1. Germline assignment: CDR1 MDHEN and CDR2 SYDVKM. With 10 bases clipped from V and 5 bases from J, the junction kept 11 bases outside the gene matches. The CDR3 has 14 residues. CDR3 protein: CATLTGRLNNEQFF. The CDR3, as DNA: TGTGCCACTCTGACAGGGCGATTAAACAATGAGCAGTTCTTC. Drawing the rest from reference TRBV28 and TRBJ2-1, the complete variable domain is DVKVTQSSRYLVKRTGEKVFLECVQDMDHENMFWYRQDPGLGLRLIYFSYDVKMKEKGDIPEGYSVSREKKERFSLILESASTNQTSMYLCATLTGRLNNEQFFGPGTRLTVL.

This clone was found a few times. CDR3 sequence: CASSHRQADAYGYTF. Written as DNA, the CDR3 is TGCGCCAGCAGCCACCGACAGGCGGACGCTTATGGCTACACCTTC. The rearrangement joins TRBV4-1 to TRBJ1-2; tentative D call: TRBD1 (6 bases). CDR3 length equals 15 residues. V dropped 3 bases and J dropped 5 bases, with 16 bases sitting between them. CDR1 and CDR2 from the germline V gene are MGHRA and YSYEKL.

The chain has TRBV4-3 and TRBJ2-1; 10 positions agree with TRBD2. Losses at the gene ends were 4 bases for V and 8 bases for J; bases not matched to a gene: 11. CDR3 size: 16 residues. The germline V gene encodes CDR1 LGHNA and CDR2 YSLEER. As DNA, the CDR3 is TGCGCCAGCAGCCCGCGGACTAGCGGAGGGGGGCATGAGCAGTTCTTC. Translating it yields CASSPRTSGGGHEQFF.

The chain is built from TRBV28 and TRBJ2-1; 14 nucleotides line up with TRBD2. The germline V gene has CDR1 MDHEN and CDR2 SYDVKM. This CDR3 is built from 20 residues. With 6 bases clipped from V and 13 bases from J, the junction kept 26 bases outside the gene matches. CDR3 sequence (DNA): TGTGCCAGCAGCCAGAACACCGGGACTAGCGGGAGCCGGCCGGGGTTAAGTCAGTTCTTC. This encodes CASSQNTGTSGSRPGLSQFF.

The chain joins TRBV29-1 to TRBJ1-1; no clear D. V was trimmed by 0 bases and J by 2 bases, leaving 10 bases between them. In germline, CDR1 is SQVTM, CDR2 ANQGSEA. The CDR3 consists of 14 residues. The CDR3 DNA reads TGCAGCGTTGAAGACTGGCAGAACAACACTGAAGCTTTCTTT. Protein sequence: CSVEDWQNNTEAFF. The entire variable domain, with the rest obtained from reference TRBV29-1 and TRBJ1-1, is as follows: SAVISQKPSRDICQRGTSLTIQCQVDSQVTMMFWYRQQPGQSLTLIATANQGSEATYESGFVIDKFPISRPNLTFSTLTVSNMSPEDSSIYLCSVEDWQNNTEAFFGQGTRLTVV.

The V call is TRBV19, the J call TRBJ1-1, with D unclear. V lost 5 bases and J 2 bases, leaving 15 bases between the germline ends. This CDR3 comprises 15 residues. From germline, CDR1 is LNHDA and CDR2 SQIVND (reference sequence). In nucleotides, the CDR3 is TGTGCCAGTAGTTCTTTTGGGAGATCAAACACTGAAGCTTTCTTT. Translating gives CASSSFGRSNTEAFF.

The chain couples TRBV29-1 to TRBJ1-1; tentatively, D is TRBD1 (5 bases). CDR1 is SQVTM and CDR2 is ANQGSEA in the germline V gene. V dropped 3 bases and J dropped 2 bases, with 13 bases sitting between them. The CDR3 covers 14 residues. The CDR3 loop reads CSVDGEGSNTEAFF. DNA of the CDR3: TGCAGCGTTGATGGGGAGGGGTCTAACACTGAAGCTTTCTTT.

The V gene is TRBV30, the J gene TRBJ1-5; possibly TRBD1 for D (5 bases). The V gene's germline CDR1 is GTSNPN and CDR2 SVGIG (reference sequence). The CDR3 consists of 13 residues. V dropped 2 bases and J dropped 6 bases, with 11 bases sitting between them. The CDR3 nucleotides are TGTGCCTGGAGTTACGGGGGAACTCAGCCCCAGCATTTT. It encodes CAWSYGGTQPQHF.

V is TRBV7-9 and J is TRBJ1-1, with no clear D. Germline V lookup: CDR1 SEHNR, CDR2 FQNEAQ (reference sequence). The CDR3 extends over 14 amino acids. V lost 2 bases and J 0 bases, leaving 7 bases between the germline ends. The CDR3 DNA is TGTGCCAGCAGCTTAAATAAAGTGAACACTGAAGCTTTCTTT. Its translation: CASSLNKVNTEAFF.

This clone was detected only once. The CDR3 loop is CASSRGATEAFF. CDR3 DNA sequence: TGTGCCAGCTCCCGGGGGGCCACTGAAGCTTTCTTT. This chain connects TRBV27 to TRBJ1-1, with D tentatively TRBD1 (6 bases). The CDR3 extends over 12 amino acids. The germline gives CDR1 MNHEY, CDR2 SMNVEV (reference sequence). Trimming left V 8 bases short and J 4 bases short, with 11 bases between.

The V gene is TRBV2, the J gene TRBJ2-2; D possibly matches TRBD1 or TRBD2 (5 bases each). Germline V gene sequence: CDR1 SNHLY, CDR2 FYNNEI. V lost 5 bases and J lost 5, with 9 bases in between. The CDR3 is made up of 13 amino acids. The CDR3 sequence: CASSYGGTGELFF. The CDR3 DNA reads TGTGCCAGCAGTTATGGGGGAACCGGGGAGCTGTTTTTT.

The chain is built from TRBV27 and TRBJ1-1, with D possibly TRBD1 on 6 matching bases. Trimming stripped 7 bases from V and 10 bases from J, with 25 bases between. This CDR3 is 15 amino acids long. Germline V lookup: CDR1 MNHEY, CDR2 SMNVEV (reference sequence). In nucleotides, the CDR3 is TGTGCCAGCACCCAGGTCTATTTGGGGGGGCAGGGAGCTTTCTTT. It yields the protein CASTQVYLGGQGAFF.

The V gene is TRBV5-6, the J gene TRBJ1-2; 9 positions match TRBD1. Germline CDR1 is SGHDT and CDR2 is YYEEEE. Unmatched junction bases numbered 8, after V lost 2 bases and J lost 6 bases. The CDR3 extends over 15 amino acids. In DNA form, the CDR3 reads TGTGCCAGCAGCTTCGGGACAGGGAGCCCGCATGGCTACACCTTC. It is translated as CASSFGTGSPHGYTF.

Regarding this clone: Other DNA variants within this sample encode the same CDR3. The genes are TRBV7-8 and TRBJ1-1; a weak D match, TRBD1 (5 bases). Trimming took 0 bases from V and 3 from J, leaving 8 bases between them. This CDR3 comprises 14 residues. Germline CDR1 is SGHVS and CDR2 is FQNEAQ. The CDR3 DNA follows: TGTGCCAGCAGCTTAGCACGGGGGGACACTGAAGCTTTCTTT. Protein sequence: CASSLARGDTEAFF.

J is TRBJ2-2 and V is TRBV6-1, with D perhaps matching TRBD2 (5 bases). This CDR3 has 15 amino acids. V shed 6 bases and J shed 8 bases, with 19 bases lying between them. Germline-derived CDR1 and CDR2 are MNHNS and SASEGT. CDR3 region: CASSPKPGGRGELFF. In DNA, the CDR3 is TGTGCCAGCAGCCCCAAACCCGGAGGTCGGGGGGAGCTGTTTTTT.

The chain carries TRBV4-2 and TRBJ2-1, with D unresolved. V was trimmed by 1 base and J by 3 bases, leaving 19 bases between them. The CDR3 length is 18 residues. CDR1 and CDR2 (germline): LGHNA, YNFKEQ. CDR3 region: CASSQVKLENANYNEQFF. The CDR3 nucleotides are TGTGCCAGCAGCCAAGTTAAGTTAGAGAATGCGAACTACAATGAGCAGTTCTTC.

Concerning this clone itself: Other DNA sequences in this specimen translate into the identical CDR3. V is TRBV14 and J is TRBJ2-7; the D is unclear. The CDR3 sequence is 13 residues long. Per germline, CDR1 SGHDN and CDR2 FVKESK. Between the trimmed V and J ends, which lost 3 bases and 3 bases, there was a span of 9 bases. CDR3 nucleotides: TGTGCCAGCAGCCAGGTACAAGGCTACGAGCAGTACTTC. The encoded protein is CASSQVQGYEQYF.

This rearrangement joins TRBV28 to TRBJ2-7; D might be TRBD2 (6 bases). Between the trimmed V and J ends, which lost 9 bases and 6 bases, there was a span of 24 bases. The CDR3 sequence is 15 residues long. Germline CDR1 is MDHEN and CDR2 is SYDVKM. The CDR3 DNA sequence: TGTGCCAGGAAGGATCAGGACCCGGGAGATCTCGAGCAGTACTTC. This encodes CARKDQDPGDLEQYF.